The 3 T cell receptor beta chains reported below all come from one sample, sequenced in a study of blood T cell repertoires in COVID-19 (dated by TCRdb to 2018 to 2020). Library prep was done by the immunoSEQ multiplex PCR assay. Drawn from immuneACCESS, this table holds only the in-frame rearrangements with V and J called that TCRdb kept. Clones are partly lost; checked studies trace under half to an unresolved V gene and leave the rest unexplained. For this sample the table gives 30,000 to 40,000 clones, of which about 88% were detected only once. The ten largest make up about 31% of the sample. What was sequenced was peripheral blood. The receptors originated from a man between 70 and 80 years old with active COVID-19.

This rearrangement joins TRBV18 to TRBJ2-7; 12 bases map to TRBD2. CDR1 is KGHSH, CDR2 LQKENI, per germline. V trimming: 5 bases; J trimming: 4 bases; junction bases outside the gene matches: 3. The CDR3 sequence is 14 residues long. Here the CDR3 DNA reads TGTGCCAGCTCAGCCGGACTAGCGGGGTACGAGCAGTACTTC. Translation: CASSAGLAGYEQYF.

This chain uses TRBV6-5 with TRBJ1-2; weak D call: TRBD1 (5 bases). This CDR3 spans 13 amino acids. The germline CDR1 and CDR2 sequences are MNHEY and SVGAGI. V was shortened by 5 bases and J by 2 bases, with 9 bases between the two germline ends. The CDR3 is CASSIQANYGYTF. In DNA, the CDR3 is TGTGCCAGCAGTATACAGGCGAACTATGGCTACACCTTC.

The chain combines TRBV5-5 with TRBJ2-5; no definite D call. The CDR3 spans 12 residues. V gave up 4 bases and J gave up 3 bases, with 7 bases separating them. CDR1 is SGHKS and CDR2 is YYEKEE in the germline V gene (reference sequence). CDR3 loop: CASSRTEETQYF. CDR3 coding DNA: TGTGCCAGCAGCCGTACGGAAGAGACCCAGTACTTC.